The rows below give T cell receptor beta chains drawn from one sample of a study of blood T cell repertoires in COVID-19. Using immunoSEQ multiplex PCR, the repertoire was profiled, and TCRdb retains in-frame clones only, with some absent. The table shows about 190,000 clones, with around nine tenths occurring only once. Sequencing input: peripheral blood. These receptors all stem from a man aged 35 to 55 with active or convalescent COVID-19. The CDR3 runs from the conserved cysteine through the conserved F or W. The D gene is left open where the match is weak. Not every row has a clone size; where given, it reads once, few, many or a size class.

clone_size	d_call	v_call	j_call	cdr3_aa	cdr3_nt
.	TRBD1	TRBV5-4	TRBJ1-1	CASSLVIPGQGPKAFF	TGTGCCAGCAGCTTGGTGATCCCGGGACAGGGACCCAAAGCTTTCTTT
once	TRBD1	TRBV7-9	TRBJ1-2	CASSLVGTVGYGYTF	TGTGCCAGCAGCTTAGTGGGGACAGTGGGCTATGGCTACACCTTC
.	TRBD1	TRBV30	TRBJ2-2	CAWGQGSNTGELFF	TGTGCCTGGGGACAGGGGTCGAACACCGGGGAGCTGTTTTTT
.	.	TRBV6-5	TRBJ1-1	CASRSTGRTEAFF	TGTGCCAGCAGGTCTACAGGGCGTACTGAAGCTTTCTTT
.	.	TRBV24-1	TRBJ1-5	CATSQQGINQPQHF	TGTGCCACCAGTCAACAGGGTATCAATCAGCCCCAGCATTTT
.	TRBD1	TRBV2	TRBJ1-5	CASNRQGEEPQHF	TGTGCCAGCAACAGACAGGGGGAGGAGCCCCAGCATTTT
.	.	TRBV15	TRBJ1-2	CATSREGGDWNYGYTF	TGTGCCACCAGCAGAGAAGGGGGTGACTGGAACTATGGCTACACCTTC
.	TRBD2	TRBV20-1	TRBJ2-5	CSAAPGGRGYF	TGCAGTGCTGCGCCGGGAGGGCGGGGGTACTTC
once	TRBD1	TRBV27	TRBJ2-1	CASSLRKSGTGFSNEQFF	TGTGCCAGCAGTTTACGGAAATCCGGGACAGGGTTTTCGAATGAGCAGTTCTTC
.	.	TRBV18	TRBJ1-6	CASSPLGQMNSPLHF	TGTGCCAGCTCACCGCTTGGACAGATGAATTCACCCCTCCACTTT
.	.	TRBV7-8	TRBJ1-1	CASTPRGSGTEAFF	TGTGCCAGCACCCCAAGGGGGTCGGGCACTGAAGCTTTCTTT
.	.	TRBV5-1	TRBJ1-2	CASSLDTYGYTF	TGCGCCAGCAGCTTGGACACCTATGGCTACACCTTC
.	.	TRBV30	TRBJ1-1	CAWSVRGMNTEAFF	TGTGCCTGGAGTGTACGGGGAATGAACACTGAAGCTTTCTTT
.	TRBD1	TRBV19	TRBJ2-7	CASSTRQGVQYF	TGTGCCAGTAGTACCAGACAGGGGGTGCAGTACTTC
.	.	TRBV30	TRBJ2-2	CAWSKVAANTGELFF	TGTGCCTGGAGTAAGGTAGCGGCGAACACCGGGGAGCTGTTTTTT
few	.	TRBV4-1	TRBJ1-3	CASSLLDSSGNTIYF	TGCGCCAGCAGCCTCCTGGACAGCTCTGGAAACACCATATATTTT
.	TRBD1	TRBV7-3	TRBJ2-5	CASSLDREETQYF	TGTGCCAGCAGCCTCGACAGGGAAGAGACCCAGTACTTC
.	TRBD1	TRBV19	TRBJ1-4	CASSMDQGGTNEKLFF	TGTGCCAGTAGTATGGACCAAGGGGGCACTAATGAAAAACTGTTTTTT
.	TRBD2	TRBV24-1	TRBJ2-3	CATSDFKRGALHYTQYF	TGTGCCACCAGTGATTTTAAGCGGGGCGCTCTCCATTATACGCAGTATTTT
once	.	TRBV14	TRBJ1-2	CASSQLFYYGYTF	TGTGCCAGCAGCCAACTCTTTTACTATGGCTACACCTTC
once	TRBD1	TRBV4-1	TRBJ1-2	CASSHSDRGVNYGYTF	TGCGCCAGCAGCCATTCAGACAGGGGAGTCAACTATGGCTACACCTTC
.	.	TRBV18	TRBJ1-2	CASSPPGEGGYTF	TGTGCCAGCTCACCCCCAGGGGAGGGTGGCTACACCTTC
.	.	TRBV12-3/TRBV12-4	TRBJ2-1	CAIRTDYNEQFF	TGTGCCATCCGGACAGACTACAATGAGCAGTTCTTC
.	.	TRBV9	TRBJ2-1	CASSAGGSSYNEQFF	TGTGCCAGCAGCGCCGGGGGAAGCTCCTACAATGAGCAGTTCTTC